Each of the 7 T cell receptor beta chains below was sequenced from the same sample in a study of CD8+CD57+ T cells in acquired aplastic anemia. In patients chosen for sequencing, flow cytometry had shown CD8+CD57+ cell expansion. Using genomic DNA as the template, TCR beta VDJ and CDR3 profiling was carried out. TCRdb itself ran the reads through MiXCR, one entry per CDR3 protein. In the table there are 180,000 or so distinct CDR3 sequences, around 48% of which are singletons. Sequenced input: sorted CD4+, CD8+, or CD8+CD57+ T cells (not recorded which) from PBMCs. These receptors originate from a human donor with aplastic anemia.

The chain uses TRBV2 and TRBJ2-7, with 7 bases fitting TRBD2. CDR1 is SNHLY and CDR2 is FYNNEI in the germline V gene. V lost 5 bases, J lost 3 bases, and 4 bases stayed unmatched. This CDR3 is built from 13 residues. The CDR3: CASSFGTIYEQYF. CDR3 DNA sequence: TGTGCCAGCAGTTTTGGGACTATCTACGAGCAGTACTTC.

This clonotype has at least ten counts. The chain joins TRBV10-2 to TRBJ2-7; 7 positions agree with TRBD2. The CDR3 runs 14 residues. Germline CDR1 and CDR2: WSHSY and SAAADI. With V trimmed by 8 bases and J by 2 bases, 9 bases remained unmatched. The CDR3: CASRPGGGAYEQYF. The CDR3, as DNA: TGCGCCAGCCGTCCTGGGGGGGGAGCCTACGAGCAGTACTTC.

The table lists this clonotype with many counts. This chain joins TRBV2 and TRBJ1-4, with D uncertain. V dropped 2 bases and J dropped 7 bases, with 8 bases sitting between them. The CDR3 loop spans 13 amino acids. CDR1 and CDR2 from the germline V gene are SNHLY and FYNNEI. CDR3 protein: CASSEKGSEKLFF. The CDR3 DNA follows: TGTGCCAGCAGTGAAAAGGGAAGTGAAAAACTGTTTTTT.

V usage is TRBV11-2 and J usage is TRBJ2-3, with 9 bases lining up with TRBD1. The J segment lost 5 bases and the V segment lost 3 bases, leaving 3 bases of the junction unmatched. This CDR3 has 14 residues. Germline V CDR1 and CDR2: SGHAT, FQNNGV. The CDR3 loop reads CASSLGTGIDTQYF. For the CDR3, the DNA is TGTGCCAGCAGCTTGGGGACAGGGATAGATACGCAGTATTTT.

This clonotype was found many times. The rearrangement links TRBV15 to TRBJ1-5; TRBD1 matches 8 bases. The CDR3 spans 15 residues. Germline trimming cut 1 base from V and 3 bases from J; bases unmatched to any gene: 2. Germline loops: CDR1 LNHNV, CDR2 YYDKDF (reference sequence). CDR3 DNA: TGTGCCACCAGCAGAGGGACAGGGAACAATCAGCCCCAGCATTTT. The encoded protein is CATSRGTGNNQPQHF.

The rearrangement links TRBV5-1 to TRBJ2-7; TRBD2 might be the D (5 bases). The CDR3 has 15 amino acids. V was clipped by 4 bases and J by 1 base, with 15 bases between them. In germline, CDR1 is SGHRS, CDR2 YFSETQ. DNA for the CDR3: TGCGCCAGCAGCCCGAGGACTGACAATTCCTACGAGCAGTACTTC. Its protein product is CASSPRTDNSYEQYF.

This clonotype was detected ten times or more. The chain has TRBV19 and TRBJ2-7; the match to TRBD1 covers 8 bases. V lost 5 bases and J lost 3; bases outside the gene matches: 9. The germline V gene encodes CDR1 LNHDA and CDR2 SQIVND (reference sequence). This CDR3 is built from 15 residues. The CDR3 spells CASSVSGGAVYEQYF. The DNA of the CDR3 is TGTGCCAGTAGTGTCTCAGGGGGCGCGGTCTACGAGCAGTACTTC.